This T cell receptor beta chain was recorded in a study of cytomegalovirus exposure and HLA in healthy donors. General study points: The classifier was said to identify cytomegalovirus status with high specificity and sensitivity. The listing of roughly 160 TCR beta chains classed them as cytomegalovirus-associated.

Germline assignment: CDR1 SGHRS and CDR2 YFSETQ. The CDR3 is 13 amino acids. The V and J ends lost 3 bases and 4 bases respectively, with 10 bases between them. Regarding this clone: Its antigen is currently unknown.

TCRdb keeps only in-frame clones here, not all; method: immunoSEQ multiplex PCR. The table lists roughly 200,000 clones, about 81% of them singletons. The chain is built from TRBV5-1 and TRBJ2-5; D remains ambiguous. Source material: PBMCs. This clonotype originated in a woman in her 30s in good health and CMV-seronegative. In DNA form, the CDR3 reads TGCGCCAGCAGCTCGCCCGCTAGAGAGACCCAGTACTTC. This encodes CASSSPARETQYF.